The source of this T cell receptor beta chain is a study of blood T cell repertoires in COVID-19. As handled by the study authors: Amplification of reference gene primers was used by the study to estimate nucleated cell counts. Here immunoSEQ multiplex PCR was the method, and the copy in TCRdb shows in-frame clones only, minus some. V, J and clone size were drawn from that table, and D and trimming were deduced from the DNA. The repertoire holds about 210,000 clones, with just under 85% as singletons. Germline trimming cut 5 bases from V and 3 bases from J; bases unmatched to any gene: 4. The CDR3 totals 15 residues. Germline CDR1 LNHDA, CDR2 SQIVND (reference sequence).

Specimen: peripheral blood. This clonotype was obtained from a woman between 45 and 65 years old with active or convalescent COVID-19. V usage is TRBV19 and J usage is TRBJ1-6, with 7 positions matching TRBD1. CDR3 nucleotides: TGTGCCAGTAGTTTCCGGGACAGCTATAATTCACCCCTCCACTTT. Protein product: CASSFRDSYNSPLHF. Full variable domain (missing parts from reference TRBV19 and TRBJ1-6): DGGITQSPKYLFRKEGQNVTLSCEQNLNHDAMYWYRQDPGQGLRLIYYSQIVNDFQKGDIAEGYSVSREKKESFPLTVTSAQKNPTAFYLCASSFRDSYNSPLHFGNGTRLTVT.